Presented here are 20 T cell receptor beta chains from one specimen sequenced in a study of shared clonotypes between healthy human individuals (dated by TCRdb to 2020 to 2022). The library was produced with the immunoSEQ multiplex PCR assay. Entries here come from immuneACCESS through TCRdb and include only in-frame sequences with V and J called. Some clones fail to appear in such tables; in the studies checked, an unresolved V gene covers under half of the shortfall, and the cause of the remainder is unknown. Across this sample there are around 2.1 million clones, with around 93% seen only once. Under 2% of the sample rests with the top ten. CD8 naive samples were obtained by positive selection for CCR7 among CD45RO-negative cells, yielding a CD45RA+CCR7+ population from which TemRA cells were excluded. Material for sequencing was naive CD8+ T cells from PBMCs. This sample's cell subset or site label indicates: CD45RA+CCR7+. The receptors were gathered from a young man in good health. Some clones in this sample may be carry-over from other donors' samples.

This clone came up once. The chain links TRBV12-2 to TRBJ2-7. TRBV12-2 has pseudogene status. CDR3 length: 15 residues. This chain's CDR3 is CASRFPQLDPYEQYF. The CDR3 DNA is TGTGCAAGTCGCTTCCCTCAGTTGGACCCCTACGAGCAGTACTTC.

The CDR3 coding sequence is TGCAGCGCGACAGGTCCAAATGGGGAGCAGTACTTC. This encodes CSATGPNGEQYF. This sequence joins TRBV29-1 and TRBJ2-7; tentative D call: TRBD1 (6 bases). Trimming shortened V by 7 bases and J by 7 bases, and 17 bases separated the two germline ends. Germline CDR1 reads SQVTM; CDR2 reads ANQGSEA. The CDR3 extends over 12 amino acids.

This chain joins TRBV7-9 and TRBJ1-1; D uncertain. The V end lost 1 base, the J end lost 6 bases, and 12 bases lay between the germline ends. Germline V gene data show CDR1 as SEHNR and CDR2 as FQNEAQ (reference sequence). The CDR3 loop spans 14 amino acids. CDR3 sequence reads: CASSLDDWRPEAFF. CDR3 DNA: TGTGCCAGCAGCTTAGACGACTGGCGCCCTGAAGCTTTCTTT.

This clone was counted a single time. This rearrangement joins TRBV5-6 to TRBJ2-5; D possibly uses TRBD1 or TRBD2 (6 bases each). The CDR3 spans 12 residues. Trimming took off 0 bases at V and 11 bases at J, with 11 bases between the two ends. The germline V gene has CDR1 SGHDT and CDR2 YYEEEE. In DNA, the CDR3 is TGTGCCAGCAGCTTGGGAGGGGGGAAGCAGTACTTC. Amino acids: CASSLGGGKQYF. Full variable domain (missing parts from reference TRBV5-6 and TRBJ2-5): DAGVTQSPTHLIKTRGQQVTLRCSPKSGHDTVSWYQQALGQGPQFIFQYYEEEERQRGNFPDRFSGHQFPNYSSELNVNALLLGDSALYLCASSLGGGKQYFGPGTRLLVL.

Notes on this clone: The same CDR3 also results from other DNA sequences found in this sample. This sequence joins TRBV9 and TRBJ1-1; TRBD1 matches 7 bases. The junction had 2 bases not matched to a gene; V was cut back by 3 bases and J by 0 bases. The length of the CDR3 is 14 residues. Germline lookup yields CDR1 SGDLS and CDR2 YYNGEE. CDR3 sequence: CASSAGQVNTEAFF. In nucleotides, the CDR3 is TGTGCCAGCAGCGCAGGACAGGTGAACACTGAAGCTTTCTTT.

The chain combines TRBV5-6 with TRBJ2-7; perhaps TRBD2 as D (6 bases). V lost 3 bases to trimming and J lost 3 bases, with 13 bases between them. Germline CDR1 SGHDT, CDR2 YYEEEE. This CDR3 region has 14 residues. The CDR3 coding sequence is TGTGCCAGCAGCTGGAGGGGACTGAACTACGAGCAGTACTTC. This gives the protein CASSWRGLNYEQYF.

The rearrangement joins TRBV27 to TRBJ1-2; TRBD1 matches 9 bases. This CDR3 region has 14 residues. After removal of 6 bases from V and 5 bases from J, the junction contained 7 bases not matched to a gene. The V gene's germline CDR1 is MNHEY and CDR2 SMNVEV (reference sequence). The CDR3 bases are TGTGCCAGCAGCTCCGGGACAGGGATTTATGGCTACACCTTC. This sequence encodes CASSSGTGIYGYTF.

This clone appeared once. CDR3 bases: TGTGCCAGCAAGGGCCAGGGACAGAGATACAATGAGCAGTTCTTC. Its translation is CASKGQGQRYNEQFF. The chain carries TRBV6-1 and TRBJ2-1, with 7 bases matching TRBD1. V lost 7 bases to trimming and J lost 4 bases; unmatched junction nucleotides: 10. CDR1 MNHNS and CDR2 SASEGT come from the germline V gene. This CDR3 has 15 amino acids.

V is TRBV10-3 and J is TRBJ2-1; D is unclear. The CDR3 length is 14 residues. Germline values: CDR1 ENHRY, CDR2 SYGVKD. V lost 3 bases to trimming and J lost 6 bases, with 12 bases between them. The CDR3 nucleotides are TGTGCCATCAGTGACTCCCCGAGAAGCAATGAGCAGTTCTTC. This gives the protein CAISDSPRSNEQFF.

The chain carries TRBV5-1 and TRBJ2-1; TRBD1 is a possible D gene (6 bases). Trimming cost V 1 base and J 7 bases, with 12 bases left between them. Germline V gene sequence: CDR1 SGHRS, CDR2 YFSETQ. This CDR3 region has 14 residues. CDR3 residues: CASSLWGPANEQFF. Here the CDR3 DNA reads TGCGCCAGCAGCTTGTGGGGGCCCGCAAATGAGCAGTTCTTC.

On this clone itself: The sample carries other DNA sequences with the same CDR3. This chain joins TRBV28 and TRBJ2-7; D gene uncertain. V lost 3 bases, J lost 0 bases, and 9 bases lay in between. The CDR3 runs to 14 residues. Germline V gives CDR1 MDHEN, CDR2 SYDVKM. CDR3 DNA: TGTGCCAGCAGTTTCGAAGGTCGCTCCTACGAGCAGTACTTC. Its translation: CASSFEGRSYEQYF.

The V call is TRBV19, the J call TRBJ2-1; 7 bases agree with TRBD2. Germline V gene data show CDR1 as LNHDA and CDR2 as SQIVND (reference sequence). The junction had 6 bases not matched to a gene; V was cut back by 1 base and J by 9 bases. The CDR3 length is 14 residues. CDR3 nucleotides: TGTGCCAGTAGTATAGTCGGGACTAACTCTGAGCAGTTCTTC. Translation: CASSIVGTNSEQFF.

The chain links TRBV7-8 to TRBJ2-1; 7 bases align to TRBD1. Trimming cost V 5 bases and J 0 bases; bases outside gene matches: 7. Germline lookup yields CDR1 SGHVS and CDR2 FQNEAQ. The CDR3 spans 16 residues. The CDR3 spells CASSIGTASSYNEQFF. In nucleotides, the CDR3 is TGTGCCAGCAGCATCGGGACAGCCAGCTCCTACAATGAGCAGTTCTTC.

The genes are TRBV4-3 and TRBJ1-3; possibly TRBD1 for D (5 bases). Trimming pared 2 bases from V and 1 base from J, leaving 12 bases between. This CDR3 has 16 amino acids. Germline V gives CDR1 LGHNA, CDR2 YSLEER. The DNA of the CDR3 is TGCGCCAGCAGCCAATATACGGCAGGGTCTGGAAACACCATATATTTT. It translates to CASSQYTAGSGNTIYF.

The J gene is TRBJ2-7, the V gene TRBV4-1; D may match TRBD1 or TRBD2 (6 bases each). From germline, CDR1 is MGHRA and CDR2 YSYEKL. V was pared by 3 bases and J by 3 bases, with 12 bases between. The CDR3 covers 14 residues. CDR3 protein: CASSHRGGSYEQYF. Written as DNA, the CDR3 is TGCGCCAGCAGCCACCGAGGGGGGAGCTACGAGCAGTACTTC.

Remarks on this clone: Other DNA sequences in the sample encode the same CDR3. The rearrangement links TRBV7-9 to TRBJ1-5; no clear D gene. The CDR3 sequence is 13 residues long. Trimming stripped 1 base from V and 7 bases from J, with 8 bases between. CDR1 and CDR2 from the germline V gene are SEHNR and FQNEAQ (reference sequence). The CDR3 nucleotides are TGTGCCAGCAGCTTAGGGGATTACCAGCCCCAGCATTTT. It codes for CASSLGDYQPQHF.

This sequence joins TRBV11-2 and TRBJ2-7, with TRBD1 identical over 7 bases. Germline trimming cut 1 base from V and 6 bases from J; bases unmatched to any gene: 9. This CDR3 is built from 15 residues. Germline V gene lookup returns CDR1 SGHAT and CDR2 FQNNGV. The CDR3 DNA sequence: TGTGCCAGCAGCTTAGGGCCAGGGGGAATCTCCGAGCAGTACTTC. Amino acids: CASSLGPGGISEQYF.

The count of this clone is one. V and J are TRBV6-5 and TRBJ2-5, with 7 bases that match TRBD1. Germline V gene data show CDR1 as MNHEY and CDR2 as SVGAGI. This CDR3 is built from 14 residues. V lost 3 bases and J lost 2; bases outside the gene matches: 3. The CDR3 here is CASSYTGVQETQYF. In DNA form, the CDR3 reads TGTGCCAGCAGTTATACAGGGGTACAAGAGACCCAGTACTTC.

The sample holds one count of this clone. V usage is TRBV7-3 and J usage is TRBJ2-1; TRBD1 agrees at 10 bases. Losses at the gene ends were 5 bases for V and 8 bases for J; bases not matched to a gene: 9. CDR3 length: 15 amino acids. Germline assignment: CDR1 SGHTA and CDR2 FQGTGA. For the CDR3, the DNA is TGTGCCAGCAGCCCCCGACAGGGGGCTACGGATGAGCAGTTCTTC. It codes for CASSPRQGATDEQFF.

The chain has TRBV10-2 and TRBJ1-1; D gene unclear. Between the trimmed V and J ends, which lost 9 bases and 0 bases, there was a span of 8 bases. CDR3 length: 12 amino acids. Per germline, CDR1 WSHSY and CDR2 SAAADI. CDR3: CASGVVNTEAFF. For the CDR3, the DNA is TGCGCCAGTGGGGTTGTGAACACTGAAGCTTTCTTT.